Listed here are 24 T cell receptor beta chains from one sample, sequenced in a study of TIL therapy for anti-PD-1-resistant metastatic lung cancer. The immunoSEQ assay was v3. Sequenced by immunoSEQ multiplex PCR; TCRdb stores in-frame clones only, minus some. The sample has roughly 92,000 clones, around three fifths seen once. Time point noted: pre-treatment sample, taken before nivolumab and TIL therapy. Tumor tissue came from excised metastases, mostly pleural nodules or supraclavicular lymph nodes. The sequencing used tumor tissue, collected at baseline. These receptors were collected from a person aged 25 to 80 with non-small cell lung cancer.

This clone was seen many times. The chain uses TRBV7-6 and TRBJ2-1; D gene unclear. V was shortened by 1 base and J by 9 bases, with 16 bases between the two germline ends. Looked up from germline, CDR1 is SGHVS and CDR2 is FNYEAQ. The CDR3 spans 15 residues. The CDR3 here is CASSLVSSSNAEQFF. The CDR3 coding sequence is TGTGCCAGCAGCTTAGTGTCGTCTAGTAATGCTGAGCAGTTCTTC. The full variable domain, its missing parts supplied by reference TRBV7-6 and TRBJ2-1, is GAGVSQSPRYKVTKRGQDVALRCDPISGHVSLYWYRQALGQGPEFLTYFNYEAQQDKSGLPNDRFSAERPEGSISTLTIQRTEQRDSAMYRCASSLVSSSNAEQFFGPGTRLTVL.

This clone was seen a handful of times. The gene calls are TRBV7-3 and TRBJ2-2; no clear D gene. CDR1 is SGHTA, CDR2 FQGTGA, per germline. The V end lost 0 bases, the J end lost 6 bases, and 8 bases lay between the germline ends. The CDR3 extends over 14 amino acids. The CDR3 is CASSLTQRPGELFF. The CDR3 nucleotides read TGTGCCAGCAGCTTAACCCAGAGGCCCGGGGAGCTGTTTTTT.

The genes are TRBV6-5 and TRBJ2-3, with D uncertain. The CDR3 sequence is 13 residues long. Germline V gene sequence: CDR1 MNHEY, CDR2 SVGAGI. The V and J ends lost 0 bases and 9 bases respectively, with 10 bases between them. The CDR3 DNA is TGTGCCAGCAGTTACTCAGGCGGCCCCACGCAGTATTTT. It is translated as CASSYSGGPTQYF.

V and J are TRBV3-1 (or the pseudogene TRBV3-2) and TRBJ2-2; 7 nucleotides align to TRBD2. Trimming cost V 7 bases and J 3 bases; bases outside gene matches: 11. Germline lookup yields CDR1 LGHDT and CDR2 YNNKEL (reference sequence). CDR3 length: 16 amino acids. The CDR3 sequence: CASTNILGGYTGELFF. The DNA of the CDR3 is TGTGCCAGCACCAACATCCTGGGGGGGTACACCGGGGAGCTGTTTTTT.

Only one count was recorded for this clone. The CDR3 sequence: CASSQGKGVSNQPQHF. The CDR3 nucleotides are TGTGCCAGCAGCCAGGGGAAGGGGGTTAGCAATCAGCCCCAGCATTTT. V and J are TRBV3-1 (or the pseudogene TRBV3-2) and TRBJ1-5; the D gene is possibly TRBD1 (6 bases). The germline CDR1 and CDR2 sequences are LGHDT and YNNKEL (reference sequence). This CDR3 has 16 amino acids. V was clipped by 3 bases and J by 0 bases, with 12 bases between them.

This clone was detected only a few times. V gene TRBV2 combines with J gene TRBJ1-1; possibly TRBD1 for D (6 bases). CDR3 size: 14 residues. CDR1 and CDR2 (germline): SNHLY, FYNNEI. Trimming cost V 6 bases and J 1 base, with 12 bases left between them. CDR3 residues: CASSADRPNTEAFF. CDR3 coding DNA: TGTGCCAGCAGCGCGGACAGACCGAACACTGAAGCTTTCTTT.

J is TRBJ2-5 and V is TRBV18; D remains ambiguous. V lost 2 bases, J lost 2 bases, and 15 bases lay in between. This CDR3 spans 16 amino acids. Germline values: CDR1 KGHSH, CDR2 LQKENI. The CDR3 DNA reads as TGTGCCAGCTCACCAGGTGTTAGCAGCATTCAAGAGACCCAGTACTTC. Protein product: CASSPGVSSIQETQYF.

The CDR3 DNA sequence: TGTGCCAGCAGTTACCGGGTTCCAGGGTCAGGCTACACCTTC. Amino acid sequence: CASSYRVPGSGYTF. This chain uses TRBV6-5 with TRBJ1-2, with D possibly matching TRBD1 (5 bases). The CDR3 runs to 14 residues. The V gene lost 2 bases and the J gene lost 8 bases, with 15 bases spanning the gap. CDR1 and CDR2 (germline): MNHEY, SVGAGI.

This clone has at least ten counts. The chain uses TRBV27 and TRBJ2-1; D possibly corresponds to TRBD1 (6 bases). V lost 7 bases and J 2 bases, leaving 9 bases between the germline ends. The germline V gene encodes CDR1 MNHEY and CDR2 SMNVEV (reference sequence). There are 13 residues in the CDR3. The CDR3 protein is CASKNRAYNEQFF. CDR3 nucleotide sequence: TGTGCCAGCAAAAACAGGGCCTACAATGAGCAGTTCTTC.

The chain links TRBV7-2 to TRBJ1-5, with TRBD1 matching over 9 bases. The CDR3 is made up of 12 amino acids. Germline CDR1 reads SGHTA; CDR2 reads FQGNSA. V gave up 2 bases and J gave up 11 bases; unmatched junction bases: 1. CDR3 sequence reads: CASSLRTGAQHF. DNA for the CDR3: TGTGCCAGCAGCTTAAGGACAGGGGCCCAGCATTTT.

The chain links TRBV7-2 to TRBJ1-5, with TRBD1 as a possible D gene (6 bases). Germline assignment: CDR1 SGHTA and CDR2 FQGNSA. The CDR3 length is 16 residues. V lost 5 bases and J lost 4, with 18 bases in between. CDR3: CASSQYREGINQPQHF. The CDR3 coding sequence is TGTGCCAGCAGCCAGTACAGGGAGGGGATTAATCAGCCCCAGCATTTT.

The CDR3 reads CASRGGSRRETQYF. As DNA, the CDR3 is TGTGCCAGCAGGGGGGGATCCAGGAGGGAGACCCAGTACTTC. This chain links TRBV28 with TRBJ2-5; a weak D match, TRBD2 (6 bases). The CDR3 has 14 residues. The V gene's germline CDR1 is MDHEN and CDR2 SYDVKM. The germline V and J ends were trimmed by 6 bases and 5 bases, with 16 bases remaining between them. Filled out from reference TRBV28 and TRBJ2-5, the complete variable domain reads DVKVTQSSRYLVKRTGEKVFLECVQDMDHENMFWYRQDPGLGLRLIYFSYDVKMKEKGDIPEGYSVSREKKERFSLILESASTNQTSMYLCASRGGSRRETQYFGPGTRLLVL.

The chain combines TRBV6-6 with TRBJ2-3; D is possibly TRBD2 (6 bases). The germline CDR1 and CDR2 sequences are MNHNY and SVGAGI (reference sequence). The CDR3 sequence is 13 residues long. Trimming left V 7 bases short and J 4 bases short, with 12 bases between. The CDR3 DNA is TGTGCCAGCACCCAACCGGGGGCAGATACGCAGTATTTT. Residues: CASTQPGADTQYF.

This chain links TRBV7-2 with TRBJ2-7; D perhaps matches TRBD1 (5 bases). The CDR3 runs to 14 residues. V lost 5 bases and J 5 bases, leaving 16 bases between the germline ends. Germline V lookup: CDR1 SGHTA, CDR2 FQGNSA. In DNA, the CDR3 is TGTGCCAGCAGCCTAACCTTGACAGTTCACGAGCAGTACTTC. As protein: CASSLTLTVHEQYF. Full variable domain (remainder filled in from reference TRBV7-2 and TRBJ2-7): GAGVSQSPSNKVTEKGKDVELRCDPISGHTALYWYRQSLGQGLEFLIYFQGNSAPDKSGLPSDRFSAERTGGSVSTLTIQRTQQEDSAVYLCASSLTLTVHEQYFGPGTRLTVT.

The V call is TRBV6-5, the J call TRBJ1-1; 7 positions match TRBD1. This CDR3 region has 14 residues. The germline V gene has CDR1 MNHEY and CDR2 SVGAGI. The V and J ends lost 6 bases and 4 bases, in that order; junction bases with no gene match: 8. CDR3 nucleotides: TGTGCCAGCAGCTTCGACAGGGTCGCCACTGAAGCTTTCTTT. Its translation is CASSFDRVATEAFF.

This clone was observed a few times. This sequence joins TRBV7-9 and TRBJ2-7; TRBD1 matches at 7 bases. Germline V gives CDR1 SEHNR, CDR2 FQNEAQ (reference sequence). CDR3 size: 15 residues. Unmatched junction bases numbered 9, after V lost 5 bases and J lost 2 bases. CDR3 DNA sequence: TGTGCCAGCAGCCAACCGGACAGGCCTACCTACGAGCAGTACTTC. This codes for CASSQPDRPTYEQYF.

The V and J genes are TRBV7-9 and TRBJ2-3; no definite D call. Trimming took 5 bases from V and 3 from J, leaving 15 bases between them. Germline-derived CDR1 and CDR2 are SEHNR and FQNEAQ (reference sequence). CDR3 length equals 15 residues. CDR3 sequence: CASSPPGSGTDTQYF. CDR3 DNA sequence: TGTGCCAGCAGCCCTCCCGGGTCCGGGACAGATACGCAGTATTTT.

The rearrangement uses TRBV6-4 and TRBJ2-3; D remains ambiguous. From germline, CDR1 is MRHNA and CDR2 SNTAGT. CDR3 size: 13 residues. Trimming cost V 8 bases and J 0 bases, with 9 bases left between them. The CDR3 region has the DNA TGTGCCAGCTCCCGAGGCAGCACAGATACGCAGTATTTT. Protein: CASSRGSTDTQYF.

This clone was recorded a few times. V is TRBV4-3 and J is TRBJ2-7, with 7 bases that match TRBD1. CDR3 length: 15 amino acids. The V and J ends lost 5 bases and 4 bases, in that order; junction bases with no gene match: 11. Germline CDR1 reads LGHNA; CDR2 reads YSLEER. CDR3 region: CASSSDRDQFYEQYF. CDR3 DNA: TGCGCCAGCAGCTCTGACAGGGACCAATTTTACGAGCAGTACTTC.

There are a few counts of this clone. In nucleotides, the CDR3 is TGTGCCAGCAGCTCCGGGGGACGACTTGAAAAACTGTTTTTT. Its protein is CASSSGGRLEKLFF. This chain uses TRBV28 with TRBJ1-4, with TRBD1 as a possible D gene (5 bases). The germline CDR1 and CDR2 sequences are MDHEN and SYDVKM. The CDR3 extends over 14 amino acids. The V end was cut by 6 bases, the J end by 7 bases, with 15 bases between.

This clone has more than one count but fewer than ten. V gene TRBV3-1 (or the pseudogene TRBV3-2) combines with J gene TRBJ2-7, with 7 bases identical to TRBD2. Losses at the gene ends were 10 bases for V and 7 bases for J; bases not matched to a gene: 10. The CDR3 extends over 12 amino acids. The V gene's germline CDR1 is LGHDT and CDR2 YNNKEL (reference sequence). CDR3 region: CATRAGTHEQYF. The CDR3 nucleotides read TGTGCCACCAGAGCGGGGACGCATGAGCAGTACTTC.

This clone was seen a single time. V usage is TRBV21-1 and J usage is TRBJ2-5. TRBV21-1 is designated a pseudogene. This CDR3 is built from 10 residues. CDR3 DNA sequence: TGTGCCAGCACCTCAAAGACCCAGTACTTC. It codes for CASTSKTQYF.

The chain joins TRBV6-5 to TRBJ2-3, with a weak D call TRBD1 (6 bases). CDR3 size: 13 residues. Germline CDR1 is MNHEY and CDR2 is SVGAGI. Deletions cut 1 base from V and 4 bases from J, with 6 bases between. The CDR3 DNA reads TGTGCCAGCAGTTACTACAGGGCAGATACGCAGTATTTT. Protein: CASSYYRADTQYF.

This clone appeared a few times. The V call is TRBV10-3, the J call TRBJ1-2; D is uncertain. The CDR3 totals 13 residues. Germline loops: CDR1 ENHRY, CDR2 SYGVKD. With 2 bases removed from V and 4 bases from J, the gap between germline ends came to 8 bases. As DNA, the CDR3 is TGTGCCATCAGTGAGGGCCGATTCTATGGCTACACCTTC. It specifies CAISEGRFYGYTF.